The next 26 T cell receptor beta chains were all read from a single sample in a study of blood T cell repertoires in COVID-19. Method: immunoSEQ multiplex PCR; TCRdb's copy keeps in-frame clones and lacks some. The sample lists around 450,000 clones, roughly 90% seen once, with over 4% in the top ten. The material sequenced was peripheral blood. The origin of the receptors is a woman aged 25 to 39 with acute or convalescent COVID-19.

In regard to this clone: Other DNA sequences in the same sample also yield this CDR3. DNA of the CDR3: TGTGCCAGCAGCCTCGGGACTAAGAGCACAGATACGCAGTATTTT. It codes for CASSLGTKSTDTQYF. The V call is TRBV3-1 (or the pseudogene TRBV3-2), the J call TRBJ2-3; 7 nucleotides agree with TRBD2. From germline, CDR1 is LGHDT and CDR2 YNNKEL (reference sequence). This CDR3 is 15 amino acids long. Germline trimming cut 4 bases from V and 0 bases from J; bases unmatched to any gene: 4.

The chain combines TRBV29-1 with TRBJ2-5; D gene uncertain. Germline values: CDR1 SQVTM, CDR2 ANQGSEA. This CDR3 is 12 amino acids long. V lost 6 bases to trimming and J lost 4 bases, with 12 bases between them. The CDR3 DNA reads TGCAGCGTCGGGTTGTTGGGAGAGACCCAGTACTTC. Its translation: CSVGLLGETQYF.

This clone occurred once. The chain carries TRBV10-2 and TRBJ2-1; D remains unclear. Germline CDR1 reads WSHSY; CDR2 reads SAAADI. The CDR3 sequence is 12 residues long. The V and J ends lost 0 bases and 14 bases respectively, with 11 bases between them. The CDR3, as DNA: TGCGCCAGCAGTGAGTCGTGGCAGAGCGAGTTCTTC. Its translation: CASSESWQSEFF.

The rearrangement uses TRBV24-1 and TRBJ2-1; 8 bases map to TRBD2. V was pared by 4 bases and J by 5 bases, with 3 bases of the junction left unmatched. CDR1 is KGHDR, CDR2 SFDVKD, per germline. CDR3 length: 14 residues. The CDR3 bases are TGTGCCACCAGTGACTCCGGGAGGGACAATGAGCAGTTCTTC. This sequence encodes CATSDSGRDNEQFF.

Only one count was recorded for this clone. The chain links TRBV3-1 (or the pseudogene TRBV3-2) to TRBJ2-7; 8 positions agree with TRBD2. The CDR3 is 16 residues long. With 0 bases clipped from V and 0 bases from J, the junction kept 4 bases outside the gene matches. From germline, CDR1 is LGHDT and CDR2 YNNKEL (reference sequence). Here the CDR3 reads CASSQEGGLASYEQYF. CDR3 in DNA: TGTGCCAGCAGCCAAGAGGGAGGACTAGCCTCCTACGAGCAGTACTTC.

The V call is TRBV28, the J call TRBJ2-3, with TRBD1 matching 9 bases. Germline V gene sequence: CDR1 MDHEN, CDR2 SYDVKM. The length of the CDR3 is 15 residues. With 4 bases clipped from V and 2 bases from J, the junction kept 4 bases outside the gene matches. CDR3 coding DNA: TGTGCCAGCAGTTCGGGACAGGGAATCACAGATACGCAGTATTTT. The encoded protein is CASSSGQGITDTQYF.

The genes are TRBV24-1 and TRBJ1-5; no clear D. Germline loops: CDR1 KGHDR, CDR2 SFDVKD. This CDR3 is 14 amino acids long. Trimming left V 1 base short and J 4 bases short, with 7 bases between. The CDR3 protein is CATSDFNRNQPQHF. The CDR3 nucleotides read TGTGCCACCAGTGATTTTAACCGGAATCAGCCCCAGCATTTT.

The CDR3 DNA reads TGTGCCACCCTCGGACAGAATCAGCCCCAGCATTTT. Its translation: CATLGQNQPQHF. The V call is TRBV19, the J call TRBJ1-5; a weak D match, TRBD1 (6 bases). V dropped 10 bases and J dropped 4 bases, with 11 bases sitting between them. Germline CDR1 LNHDA, CDR2 SQIVND (reference sequence). There are 12 residues in the CDR3.

This clone was seen a few times. CDR3 nucleotide sequence: TGTGCCAGCAGTTCAGCGACAGGGTCACGAGGCTACACCTTC. Protein product: CASSSATGSRGYTF. This chain uses TRBV27 with TRBJ1-2; 7 bases match TRBD1. This CDR3 has 14 residues. V gave up 4 bases and J gave up 8 bases; unmatched junction bases: 10. Germline V gene data show CDR1 as MNHEY and CDR2 as SMNVEV (reference sequence).

The genes are TRBV7-2 and TRBJ1-5; 7 nucleotides match TRBD1. This CDR3 is built from 15 residues. In germline, CDR1 is SGHTA, CDR2 FQGNSA. Unmatched junction bases numbered 6, after V lost 6 bases and J lost 1 base. CDR3 sequence reads: CASSYGTASNQPQHF. The DNA of the CDR3 is TGTGCCAGCAGTTATGGGACAGCAAGCAATCAGCCCCAGCATTTT.

This clone was seen only once. V gene TRBV10-2 combines with J gene TRBJ2-1, with TRBD2 as a possible D gene (5 bases). This CDR3 contains 11 residues. Deletions cut 10 bases from V and 6 bases from J, with 10 bases between. Germline values: CDR1 WSHSY, CDR2 SAAADI. The CDR3, as DNA: TGCGCCATCACCCGGGGCAATGAGCAGTTCTTC. This encodes CAITRGNEQFF.

The chain is built from TRBV5-1 and TRBJ1-2, with 9 bases that match TRBD1. With V trimmed by 3 bases and J by 6 bases, 18 bases remained unmatched. In germline, CDR1 is SGHRS, CDR2 YFSETQ. There are 18 residues in the CDR3. As DNA, the CDR3 is TGCGCCAGCAGCTGGTCCGGGACAGGGTCGGCTCTAACTGATGGCTACACCTTC. The encoded protein is CASSWSGTGSALTDGYTF.

The gene calls are TRBV10-3 and TRBJ2-1; the D gene is possibly TRBD2 (6 bases). V was trimmed by 4 bases and J by 5 bases, leaving 15 bases between them. The CDR3 loop spans 15 amino acids. The germline V gene encodes CDR1 ENHRY and CDR2 SYGVKD. The CDR3 coding sequence is TGTGCCATCAGTGTACTGCGGGGTGGTGACAATGAGCAGTTCTTC. This codes for CAISVLRGGDNEQFF.

The chain has TRBV19 and TRBJ2-5; tentative D call: TRBD2 (6 bases). In germline, CDR1 is LNHDA, CDR2 SQIVND (reference sequence). V dropped 4 bases and J dropped 5 bases, with 14 bases sitting between them. The CDR3 covers 14 residues. CDR3 protein: CASSRGVASETQYF. In DNA form, the CDR3 reads TGTGCCAGTAGTAGGGGGGTAGCGTCGGAGACCCAGTACTTC.

CDR3 residues: CASSQLYSGGAGGSDTQYF. CDR3 nucleotide sequence: TGTGCCAGCAGCCAACTTTATAGCGGGGGGGCCGGAGGGTCAGATACGCAGTATTTT. The chain joins TRBV4-2 to TRBJ2-3; 11 bases are shared with TRBD2. CDR1 LGHNA and CDR2 YNFKEQ come from the germline V gene. Trimming removed 2 bases from V and 4 bases from J; junction bases left unmatched: 14. The CDR3 sequence is 19 residues long.

The rearrangement joins TRBV28 to TRBJ1-4; 9 bases align to TRBD1. Germline values: CDR1 MDHEN, CDR2 SYDVKM. With 3 bases clipped from V and 7 bases from J, the junction kept 3 bases outside the gene matches. This CDR3 is built from 14 residues. CDR3 in amino acids: CASSFGQGIEKLFF. DNA of the CDR3: TGTGCCAGCAGTTTCGGACAGGGGATTGAAAAACTGTTTTTT. Complete variable domain (other parts from reference TRBV28 and TRBJ1-4): DVKVTQSSRYLVKRTGEKVFLECVQDMDHENMFWYRQDPGLGLRLIYFSYDVKMKEKGDIPEGYSVSREKKERFSLILESASTNQTSMYLCASSFGQGIEKLFFGSGTQLSVL.

V and J are TRBV3-1 (or the pseudogene TRBV3-2) and TRBJ2-1; the D is unclear. This CDR3 region has 14 residues. V lost 0 bases, J lost 4 bases, and 7 bases lay in between. CDR1 LGHDT and CDR2 YNNKEL come from the germline V gene (reference sequence). The CDR3 is CASSQDGLYNEQFF. The CDR3 DNA is TGTGCCAGCAGCCAAGATGGCCTTTACAATGAGCAGTTCTTC.

This clone has just one count. The chain links TRBV6-5 to TRBJ2-2; TRBD1 aligns across 7 bases. This CDR3 region has 15 residues. The germline V gene has CDR1 MNHEY and CDR2 SVGAGI. Trimming took 2 bases from V and 7 from J; bases not matched to a gene: 7. DNA of the CDR3: TGTGCCAGCAGTTACCTAGGACAGGCGGGCGGGGAGCTGTTTTTT. This translates into CASSYLGQAGGELFF.

V is TRBV4-2 and J is TRBJ2-3; TRBD2 agrees at 9 bases. The CDR3 sequence is 15 residues long. J was trimmed by 8 bases and V by 0 bases; bases with no gene match: 6. The germline CDR1 and CDR2 sequences are LGHNA and YNFKEQ. The CDR3 is CASSQESQRGATQYF. The DNA for the CDR3 is TGTGCCAGCAGCCAAGAGAGCCAGCGGGGGGCTACGCAGTATTTT.

V and J are TRBV5-1 and TRBJ1-1; a weak D match, TRBD1 (6 bases). This CDR3 region has 15 residues. V lost 4 bases and J 10 bases, leaving 23 bases between the germline ends. Germline assignment: CDR1 SGHRS and CDR2 YFSETQ. The CDR3 nucleotides are TGCGCCAGCAGCACTTCACCTGGGAACAGGGCCATAGCTTTCTTT. Residues: CASSTSPGNRAIAFF.

In this sample, this clone turned up once. V and J are TRBV11-2 and TRBJ1-2; a possible D gene is TRBD1 (6 bases). Trimming left V 10 bases short and J 7 bases short, with 19 bases between. The CDR3 is made up of 13 amino acids. CDR1 and CDR2 (germline): SGHAT, FQNNGV. Here the CDR3 DNA reads TGTGCCAAGCAGGGGCCGGGGATAAGTGGCTACACCTTC. Translation gives CAKQGPGISGYTF.

This chain connects TRBV15 to TRBJ2-3; no clear D. Germline V gene sequence: CDR1 LNHNV, CDR2 YYDKDF (reference sequence). The CDR3 has 13 amino acids. The V gene lost 1 base and the J gene lost 11 bases, with 13 bases spanning the gap. CDR3 coding DNA: TGTGCCACCAGCAGAGCCTTCCCCCAGATGCAGTATTTT. Translation gives CATSRAFPQMQYF.

The genes are TRBV9 and TRBJ1-5, with a possible D match to TRBD1 (5 bases). Trimming shortened V by 10 bases and J by 4 bases, and 12 bases separated the two germline ends. The germline V gene has CDR1 SGDLS and CDR2 YYNGEE. The CDR3 spans 12 residues. CDR3 protein: CARGGGNQPQHF. DNA for the CDR3: TGTGCCCGCGGGGGGGGGAATCAGCCCCAGCATTTT.

This chain links TRBV19 with TRBJ2-1; 10 nucleotides align to TRBD2. The CDR3 consists of 19 residues. The germline V gene encodes CDR1 LNHDA and CDR2 SQIVND (reference sequence). The J segment lost 0 bases and the V segment lost 3 bases, leaving 11 bases of the junction unmatched. The chain's CDR3 is CASSIFASGGPRSYNEQFF. CDR3 in DNA: TGTGCCAGTAGTATCTTCGCTAGCGGGGGCCCCCGCTCCTACAATGAGCAGTTCTTC.

The chain recombines TRBV12-5 with TRBJ1-1, with a tentative D call TRBD1 (6 bases). V lost 5 bases and J lost 7, with 14 bases in between. The CDR3 loop spans 13 amino acids. Germline lookup yields CDR1 LGHNT and CDR2 FRNRAP. CDR3 sequence reads: CASGPTGTLEAFF. CDR3 in DNA: TGTGCTAGTGGTCCTACCGGGACACTTGAAGCTTTCTTT.

The V and J genes are TRBV14 and TRBJ1-6; tentatively, D is TRBD1 (5 bases). Germline CDR1 reads SGHDN; CDR2 reads FVKESK. The CDR3 sequence is 15 residues long. The germline V and J ends were trimmed by 4 bases and 7 bases, with 14 bases remaining between them. CDR3 nucleotide sequence: TGTGCCAGCAGCCCCCTCAGGGAGGGAAATTCACCCCTCCACTTT. Protein product: CASSPLREGNSPLHF.